The 27 T cell receptor beta chains below come from one sample, sequenced in a study of CD4 and CD8 cells across lung adenocarcinoma regions. TCRdb redid the calling of the PCR reads with MiXCR, one entry per CDR3 protein. The table lists more than 9,000 distinct CDR3 sequences, 51% of them singletons, with approximately 20% in the top ten. Sequencing was done on a sample of CD4+ T cells from the margin of a lung tumor. The receptor set was obtained from a male donor with lung adenocarcinoma. The CD4 and CD8 labels of this study may be unreliable.

This clonotype was counted ten times or more. The chain recombines TRBV4-1 with TRBJ1-1; D ambiguous. The germline CDR1 and CDR2 sequences are MGHRA and YSYEKL. The germline V and J ends were trimmed by 1 base and 3 bases, with 15 bases remaining between them. The CDR3 totals 16 residues. The CDR3 DNA follows: TGCGCCAGCAGCCAAGGCCCAGGCTTGCCGCACACTGAAGCTTTCTTT. Translation: CASSQGPGLPHTEAFF.

V is TRBV11-3 and J is TRBJ2-1; TRBD2 might be the D (6 bases). V shed 5 bases and J shed 6 bases, with 14 bases lying between them. The germline V gene has CDR1 SGHNT and CDR2 YENEEA. CDR3 length: 14 amino acids. Here the CDR3 reads CASSPSLAANEQFF. The CDR3 nucleotides read TGTGCCAGCAGCCCGAGTTTAGCGGCCAATGAGCAGTTCTTC.

The table lists this clonotype with a few counts. A read error is possible here, since a much larger clone lies one base away. The CDR3 nucleotides are TGTGCCAGCAGCCCCGGGAGCGGGTCCTACAATGAGCAGTACTTC. It is translated as CASSPGSGSYNEQYF. The chain joins TRBV7-2 to TRBJ2-1; maybe TRBD2 (6 bases). TRBJ2-7 matches the DNA end more closely, so the J call is doubtful. CDR1 is SGHTA and CDR2 is FQGNSA in the germline V gene. The CDR3 totals 15 residues.

Comment on this clonotype: Relative to the germline gene, one junction end is altered; a read error may explain this. This chain connects TRBV6-1 to TRBJ2-1; 8 positions match TRBD2. CDR3 length: 14 residues. CDR1 MNHNS and CDR2 SASEGT come from the germline V gene. The CDR3: CASSAGGDDYLRYF. The CDR3, as DNA: TGTGCCAGCAGTGCGGGAGGGGATGACTACCTTAGGTACTTC.

The CDR3 DNA reads as TGTGCCAGCAGACACCTCCCGGGACGTCAGCGGGGCTACACCTTC. Its protein product is CASRHLPGRQRGYTF. The chain employs TRBV6-1 and TRBJ1-2; weak D call: TRBD1 (5 bases). Germline-derived CDR1 and CDR2 are MNHNS and SASEGT. V lost 6 bases, J lost 8 bases, and 22 bases lay in between. The CDR3 runs to 15 residues.

This sequence joins TRBV6-1 and TRBJ2-1, with D perhaps matching TRBD2 (6 bases). The CDR3 sequence is 20 residues long. Between the trimmed V and J ends, which lost 0 bases and 10 bases, there was a span of 31 bases. Germline CDR1 MNHNS, CDR2 SASEGT. In DNA, the CDR3 is TGTGCCAGCAGTGAAGCGGCGAGTCCCCTCTTTGCGGGGACCCCGGCCGAGCAGTTCTTC. It codes for CASSEAASPLFAGTPAEQFF.

V and J are TRBV6-1 and TRBJ2-1; 7 nucleotides line up with TRBD2. Germline-derived CDR1 and CDR2 are MNHNS and SASEGT. Trimming took 5 bases from V and 3 from J; bases not matched to a gene: 10. The CDR3 covers 16 residues. In DNA form, the CDR3 reads TGTGCCAGCAGTCCTCTCGGACTAGAGCACTACAATGAGCAGTTCTTC. Protein sequence: CASSPLGLEHYNEQFF.

This clonotype was detected only a few times. The CDR3 bases are TGTGCCAGCAATGAGAGGGACAAGGAGTATGGCTACACCTTC. Translation: CASNERDKEYGYTF. The chain is built from TRBV6-1 and TRBJ1-2, with D possibly matching TRBD1 (6 bases). This CDR3 is 14 amino acids long. V lost 7 bases and J lost 5, with 17 bases in between. CDR1 and CDR2 from the germline V gene are MNHNS and SASEGT.

The chain is built from TRBV7-6 and TRBJ2-3; D tentatively fits TRBD1 or TRBD2 (5 bases each). V lost 1 base and J lost 7, with 21 bases in between. CDR1 and CDR2 from the germline V gene are SGHVS and FNYEAQ. The CDR3 is 17 amino acids. The CDR3 DNA reads TGTGCCAGCAGCTTAGTCTCGGGGCAGGCTGCCAAGCATACGCAGTATTTT. It is translated as CASSLVSGQAAKHTQYF.

The chain links TRBV6-1 to TRBJ2-1, with TRBD1 as a possible D gene (5 bases). The CDR3 is 16 amino acids. The V gene's germline CDR1 is MNHNS and CDR2 SASEGT. The V and J ends lost 4 bases and 0 bases respectively, with 13 bases between them. CDR3 region: CASSAMDTASYNEQFF. CDR3 coding DNA: TGTGCCAGCAGTGCCATGGACACTGCCTCCTACAATGAGCAGTTCTTC.

Points on this clonotype: A junction boundary mismatches the germline segment, possibly from a read error. J is TRBJ2-3 and V is TRBV6-1; unclear D gene. The CDR3 loop spans 14 amino acids. Germline-derived CDR1 and CDR2 are MNHNS and SASEGT. The CDR3 sequence is CAGIESTDQETQYF. The DNA for the CDR3 is TGTGCGGGGATCGAAAGCACAGACCAAGAGACGCAGTATTTC.

Many counts were recorded for this clonotype. The V call is TRBV11-2, the J call TRBJ1-1; D gene uncertain. The CDR3 is 15 residues long. Trimming pared 5 bases from V and 5 bases from J, leaving 18 bases between. In germline, CDR1 is SGHAT, CDR2 FQNNGV. For the CDR3, the DNA is TGTGCCAGCAGCCCAATAGCCGCGGCCGGGACTGAAGCTTTCTTT. Its translation is CASSPIAAAGTEAFF.

As concerns this clonotype: Compared with germline, one end of the junction differs, possibly owing to a read error. CDR3 bases: TGCGCCACGGGGCTGGGAGGCACAGATACGCAGTATTTC. As protein: CATGLGGTDTQYF. The chain uses TRBV6-4 and TRBJ2-3; tentatively, D is TRBD2 (6 bases). Germline values: CDR1 MRHNA, CDR2 SNTAGT. The CDR3 is 13 residues long.

Many counts were recorded for this clonotype. The J gene is TRBJ2-3, the V gene TRBV6-4; D is undetermined. CDR1 MRHNA and CDR2 SNTAGT come from the germline V gene. The CDR3 length is 14 residues. With 0 bases removed from V and 3 bases from J, the gap between germline ends came to 7 bases. For the CDR3, the DNA is TGTGCCAGCAGTGACTCCCCCGAAACAGATACGCAGTATTTT. This gives the protein CASSDSPETDTQYF.

The J gene is TRBJ2-1, the V gene TRBV12-3 or TRBV12-4; no firm D call. The CDR3 spans 15 residues. Trimming stripped 4 bases from V and 1 base from J, with 11 bases between. Here the CDR3 reads CASSSRGPSYNEQFF. The CDR3 DNA reads TGTGCCAGCAGTTCCCGTGGGCCTTCCTACAATGAGCAGTTCTTC.

The rearrangement joins TRBV6-1 to TRBJ2-1, with 10 bases matching TRBD2. CDR1 and CDR2 from the germline V gene are MNHNS and SASEGT. V shed 5 bases and J 4 bases; nucleotides not matched to a gene: 5. This CDR3 has 15 amino acids. CDR3 residues: CASSQSSGGYNEQFF. The CDR3 DNA reads as TGTGCCAGCAGTCAATCTAGCGGGGGTTACAATGAGCAGTTCTTC.

This clonotype came up a few times. The genes are TRBV6-1 and TRBJ1-2; TRBD1 matches 7 bases. Per the germline V gene, CDR1 is MNHNS and CDR2 is SASEGT. CDR3 length: 13 residues. The ends lost 4 bases at V and 6 bases at J; junction bases unmatched: 5. The CDR3, as DNA: TGTGCCAGCAGTGTTCAGGGGGGTGATGGCTACACCTTC. It codes for CASSVQGGDGYTF.

The V gene is TRBV6-1, the J gene TRBJ2-3; maybe TRBD2 (6 bases). The CDR3 is made up of 17 amino acids. Trimming took off 5 bases at V and 2 bases at J, with 20 bases between the two ends. The germline gives CDR1 MNHNS, CDR2 SASEGT. The CDR3 DNA reads as TGTGCCAGCAGTACCGTCTCGGGGGTGTGGGCCACAGATACGCAGTATTTT. Its translation is CASSTVSGVWATDTQYF.

The chain recombines TRBV6-5 with TRBJ1-2; D is unclear. V was shortened by 2 bases and J by 4 bases, with 14 bases between the two germline ends. This CDR3 region has 15 residues. Germline CDR1 MNHEY, CDR2 SVGAGI. The CDR3 spells CASSYEFRSAYGYTF. CDR3 DNA sequence: TGTGCCAGCAGTTACGAATTCCGTTCGGCCTATGGCTACACCTTC.

This clonotype was found a few times. The V and J genes are TRBV28 and TRBJ2-5; the match to TRBD2 covers 8 bases. J was trimmed by 3 bases and V by 2 bases; bases with no gene match: 5. Germline V gene lookup returns CDR1 MDHEN and CDR2 SYDVKM. The CDR3 covers 15 residues. This chain's CDR3 is CASSLAGGPKETQYF. Here the CDR3 DNA reads TGTGCCAGCAGTTTAGCGGGAGGCCCGAAAGAGACCCAGTACTTC.

The chain has TRBV6-1 and TRBJ2-3; 8 nucleotides line up with TRBD2. CDR1 MNHNS and CDR2 SASEGT come from the germline V gene. The CDR3 runs to 19 residues. V gave up 6 bases and J gave up 8 bases; unmatched junction bases: 25. This CDR3 reads CASREPGLPPPAGERTQYF. The CDR3 nucleotides read TGTGCCAGCAGGGAGCCGGGCCTTCCCCCCCCAGCGGGAGAGCGTACGCAGTATTTT.

This clonotype counts as medium-sized. V and J are TRBV6-5 and TRBJ2-2; D possibly corresponds to TRBD2 (7 bases). With 0 bases removed from V and 7 bases from J, the gap between germline ends came to 18 bases. This CDR3 comprises 17 residues. CDR1 is MNHEY, CDR2 SVGAGI, per germline. DNA of the CDR3: TGTGCCAGCAGTTACTCGAGGGGGGGGCGGTTCGGCGGGGAGCTGTTTTTT. Its translation: CASSYSRGGRFGGELFF.

The rearrangement links TRBV6-5 to TRBJ2-1, with 7 bases matching TRBD2. The closer fit of TRBJ2-7 to the DNA end suggests the J call may be wrong. CDR1 MNHEY and CDR2 SVGAGI come from the germline V gene. This CDR3 is built from 17 residues. The CDR3 sequence: CASSYSLRGEIPYEQYF. For the CDR3, the DNA is TGTGCCAGCAGTTACTCCCTCCGGGGGGAGATACCCTACGAGCAGTACTTC.

This clonotype was counted at least ten times. The genes are TRBV4-2 and TRBJ2-6; 12 bases are shared with TRBD1. Trimming removed 4 bases from V and 1 base from J; junction bases left unmatched: 5. Germline CDR1 is LGHNA and CDR2 is YNFKEQ. The CDR3 sequence is 18 residues long. The CDR3 protein is CASSLGTGGASGANVLTF. In nucleotides, the CDR3 is TGTGCCAGCAGCCTCGGGACAGGGGGCGCTTCTGGGGCCAACGTCCTGACTTTC.

The table lists this clonotype with a few counts. The chain couples TRBV4-2 to TRBJ2-5; 13 bases fit TRBD2. Germline CDR1 is LGHNA and CDR2 is YNFKEQ. The CDR3 loop spans 16 amino acids. V lost 0 bases and J lost 5; bases outside the gene matches: 3. CDR3 DNA: TGTGCCAGCAGCCAAGATGGGACTAGCGGGGCCGAGACCCAGTACTTC. Its translation: CASSQDGTSGAETQYF.

The gene calls are TRBV27 and TRBJ2-5, with 8 bases identical to TRBD1. The tail of the sequence fits TRBJ2-7 better, so the J call may be wrong. This CDR3 spans 23 amino acids. Germline V gives CDR1 MNHEY, CDR2 SMNVEV (reference sequence). The CDR3 DNA reads as TGTGCCAGCAGTTTAAGGGGGTTTGGGTCCGCAGGGGGCCGGATAACGCGCAGCTACGAGCAGTACTTC. Translating gives CASSLRGFGSAGGRITRSYEQYF.

At least ten counts were recorded for this clonotype. The chain links TRBV4-2 to TRBJ2-1, with TRBD2 matching over 9 bases. The J call may be wrong; the DNA end is better matched by TRBJ2-7. Germline CDR1 and CDR2: LGHNA and YNFKEQ. The CDR3 has 14 amino acids. The CDR3: CASSQLAGRYEQYF. Written as DNA, the CDR3 is TGTGCCAGCAGCCAACTAGCGGGACGTTACGAGCAGTACTTC.